This T cell receptor (beta chain) is drawn from a study of shared clonotypes between healthy human individuals. Study findings and constraints: The sharing of approximately 5.1% of naive CD4 clonotypes was seen across several donors. Clonotype sharing among the donors was expected to vary with sequencing depth.

On this clone: Antigen unknown.

J gave up 0 bases and V 3 bases, and 5 bases lay outside the gene matches. The germline CDR1 and CDR2 sequences are SGHAT and FQNNGV. The CDR3 totals 15 residues. Terminally differentiated effector memory CD45RA+ cells were excluded from the naive CD8 cells, which were CD45RO-negative and positively selected for CCR7. Assay runs were performed at deep level. Clones were sequenced by immunoSEQ multiplex PCR, and TCRdb holds only the in-frame ones, with some missing. Here the sample spans roughly 2.1 million clones, 93% being singletons. The source material was naive CD8+ T cells from PBMCs. The source of this sequence is a man aged 18 to 29 in good health. Some clones in this sample may be carry-over from other donors' samples. The chain uses TRBV11-2 and TRBJ2-7, with TRBD1 identical over 7 bases. The CDR3 nucleotides read TGTGCCAGCAGCTTCACAGGGGCGACCTCCTACGAGCAGTACTTC. Encoded protein: CASSFTGATSYEQYF.